Listed here are 7 T cell receptor beta chains from one sample, sequenced in a study of blood T cell repertoires in COVID-19. Assay: immunoSEQ multiplex PCR; the TCRdb copy retains only in-frame clones and omits some. Of tens of thousands of clones in the sample, 70% to 90% were seen once. The sequenced material came from peripheral blood. Every receptor here comes from a man aged 65-85 years with acute or convalescent COVID-19.

CDR3 loop: CASRQGMSNQPQHF. Here the CDR3 DNA reads TGTGCCAGCAGACAGGGGATGAGCAATCAGCCCCAGCATTTT. This sequence joins TRBV5-6 and TRBJ1-5, with 7 bases that match TRBD1. The CDR3 totals 14 residues. Germline assignment: CDR1 SGHDT and CDR2 YYEEEE. Trimming took 5 bases from V and 1 from J; bases not matched to a gene: 3. The full variable domain, in which reference TRBV5-6 and TRBJ1-5 provide the parts outside the CDR3, is DAGVTQSPTHLIKTRGQQVTLRCSPKSGHDTVSWYQQALGQGPQFIFQYYEEEERQRGNFPDRFSGHQFPNYSSELNVNALLLGDSALYLCASRQGMSNQPQHFGDGTRLSIL.

The chain employs TRBV6-5 and TRBJ2-5, with D perhaps TRBD1 (6 bases). There are 15 residues in the CDR3. V dropped 0 bases and J dropped 1 base, with 9 bases sitting between them. Germline assignment: CDR1 MNHEY and CDR2 SVGAGI. CDR3 amino acids: CASSYSRTVQETQYF. The CDR3 DNA sequence: TGTGCCAGCAGTTACTCGAGGACAGTCCAAGAGACCCAGTACTTC.

V and J are TRBV29-1 and TRBJ2-7; D might be TRBD2 (7 bases). The V gene's germline CDR1 is SQVTM and CDR2 ANQGSEA. This CDR3 has 15 amino acids. The V and J ends lost 1 base and 1 base respectively, with 14 bases between them. The CDR3 sequence is CSVEVGRGGSYEQYF. The DNA for the CDR3 is TGCAGCGTTGAAGTCGGCAGGGGAGGGTCCTACGAGCAGTACTTC.

The chain is built from TRBV4-2 and TRBJ1-5, with D hard to call. Deletions cut 4 bases from V and 6 bases from J, with 25 bases between. Germline CDR1 reads LGHNA; CDR2 reads YNFKEQ. This CDR3 contains 18 residues. CDR3 DNA sequence: TGTGCCAGCAGCCCTAAAACCGAGGCCGGGGTCGGGCCTCAGCCCCAGCATTTT. Its translation: CASSPKTEAGVGPQPQHF.

This clone was detected only once. The chain uses TRBV6-4 and TRBJ1-3; TRBD1 matches at 8 bases. J gave up 1 base and V 6 bases, and 5 bases lay outside the gene matches. CDR1 MRHNA and CDR2 SNTAGT come from the germline V gene. The CDR3 is 15 amino acids. CDR3 nucleotide sequence: TGTGCCAGCAGGTCAGGGGGCGGGTCTGGAAACACCATATATTTT. It specifies CASRSGGGSGNTIYF.

The table lists this clone with a few counts. CDR3 sequence (DNA): TGTGCCAGCAGCTTAGGTGGACAGGCCGAGCGGGTCTATGGCTACACCTTC. It is translated as CASSLGGQAERVYGYTF. The rearrangement joins TRBV11-2 to TRBJ1-2; 7 bases align to TRBD1. V shed 1 base, J shed 4 bases, and the junction held 12 bases outside the gene matches. Germline V lookup: CDR1 SGHAT, CDR2 FQNNGV. The CDR3 is 17 amino acids.

The CDR3 DNA reads as TGTGCCAGCAGCCTCAGGACAGGGCCCTCTGGAAACACCATATATTTT. It encodes CASSLRTGPSGNTIYF. The genes are TRBV5-4 and TRBJ1-3, with 8 bases lining up with TRBD1. The germline V gene encodes CDR1 SGHNT and CDR2 YYREEE (reference sequence). The CDR3 spans 16 residues. J gave up 0 bases and V 4 bases, and 6 bases lay outside the gene matches.